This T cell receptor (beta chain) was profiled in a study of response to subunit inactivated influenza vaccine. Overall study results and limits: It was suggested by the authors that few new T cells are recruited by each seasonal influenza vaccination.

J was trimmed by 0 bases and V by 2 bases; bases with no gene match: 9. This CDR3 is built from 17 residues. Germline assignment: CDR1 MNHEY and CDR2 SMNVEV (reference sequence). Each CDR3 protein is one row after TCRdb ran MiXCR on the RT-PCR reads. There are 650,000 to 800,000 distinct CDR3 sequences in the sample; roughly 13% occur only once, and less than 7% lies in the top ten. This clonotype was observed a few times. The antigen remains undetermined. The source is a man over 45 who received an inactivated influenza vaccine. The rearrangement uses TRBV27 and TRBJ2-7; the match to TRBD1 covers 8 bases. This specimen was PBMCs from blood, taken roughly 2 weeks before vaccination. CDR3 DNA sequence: TGTGCCAGCAGTTTAATCCCCCGGACAGGGAGCTCCTACGAGCAGTACTTC. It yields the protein CASSLIPRTGSSYEQYF.